This TCR beta chain was recovered during a study of blood T cell repertoires in COVID-19. Background on the study: There were acute and convalescent COVID-19 samples, and they came from the United States, Italy and Spain.

Profiling relied on immunoSEQ multiplex PCR, and the TCRdb table lists in-frame clones only, not all of them. The sample yields about 500,000 clones, roughly 87% seen once. This CDR3 has 13 residues. Trimming stripped 2 bases from V and 5 bases from J, with 9 bases between. CDR1 and CDR2 from the germline V gene are SGHTA and FQGNSA. Sequencing was carried out using PBMCs or T cells enriched from blood (not recorded which). J is TRBJ1-1 and V is TRBV7-2, with a weak D call TRBD1 (6 bases). The sequence was collected from a woman aged 18-29 years who had recovered from COVID-19. For the CDR3, the DNA is TGTGCCAGCAGCTTAAAGGGGGAGACTGAAGCTTTCTTT. Its translation is CASSLKGETEAFF.